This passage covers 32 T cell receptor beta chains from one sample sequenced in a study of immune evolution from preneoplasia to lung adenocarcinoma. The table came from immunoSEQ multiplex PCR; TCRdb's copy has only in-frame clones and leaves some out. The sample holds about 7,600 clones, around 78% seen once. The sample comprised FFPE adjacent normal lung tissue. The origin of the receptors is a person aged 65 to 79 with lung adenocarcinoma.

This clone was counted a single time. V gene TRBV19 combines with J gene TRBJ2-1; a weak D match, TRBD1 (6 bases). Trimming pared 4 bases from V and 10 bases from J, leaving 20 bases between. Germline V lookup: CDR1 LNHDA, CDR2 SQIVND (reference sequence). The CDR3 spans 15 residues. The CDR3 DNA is TGTGCCAGTAGTAACCAGGGGTCTGGTACTTACGAGCAGTTCTTC. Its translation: CASSNQGSGTYEQFF.

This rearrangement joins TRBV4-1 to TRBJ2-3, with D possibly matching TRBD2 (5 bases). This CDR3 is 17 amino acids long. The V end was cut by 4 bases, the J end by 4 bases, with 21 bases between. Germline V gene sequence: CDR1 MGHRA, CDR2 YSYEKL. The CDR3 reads CASSPGGLGKQPDTQYF. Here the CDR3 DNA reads TGCGCCAGCAGCCCCGGAGGACTGGGAAAACAACCAGATACGCAGTATTTT.

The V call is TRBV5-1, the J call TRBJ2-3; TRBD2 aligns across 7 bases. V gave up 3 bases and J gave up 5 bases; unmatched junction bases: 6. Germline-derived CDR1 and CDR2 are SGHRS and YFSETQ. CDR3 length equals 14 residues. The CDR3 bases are TGCGCCAGCAGCTCCCGGGTAGCGGGAGATACGCAGTATTTT. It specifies CASSSRVAGDTQYF.

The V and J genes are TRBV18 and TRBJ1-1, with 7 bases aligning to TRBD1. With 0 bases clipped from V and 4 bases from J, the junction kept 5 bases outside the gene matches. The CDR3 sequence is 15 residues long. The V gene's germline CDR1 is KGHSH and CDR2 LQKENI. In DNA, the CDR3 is TGTGCCAGCTCACCACCGGTCAGGGGGAGCACTGAAGCTTTCTTT. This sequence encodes CASSPPVRGSTEAFF.

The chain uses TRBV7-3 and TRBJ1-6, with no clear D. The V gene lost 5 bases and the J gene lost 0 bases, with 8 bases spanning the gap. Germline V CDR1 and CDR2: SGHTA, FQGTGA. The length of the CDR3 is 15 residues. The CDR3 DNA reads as TGTGCCAGCAGCCCGGGGAGCTCCTATAATTCACCCCTCCACTTT. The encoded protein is CASSPGSSYNSPLHF.

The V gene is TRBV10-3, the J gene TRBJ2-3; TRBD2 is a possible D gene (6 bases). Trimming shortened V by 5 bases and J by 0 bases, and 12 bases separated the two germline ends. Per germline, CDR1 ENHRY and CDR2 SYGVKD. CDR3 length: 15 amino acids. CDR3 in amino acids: CAISQTAGSTDTQYF. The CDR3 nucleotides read TGTGCCATCAGTCAAACAGCGGGCAGCACAGATACGCAGTATTTT.

The CDR3 DNA sequence: TGTGCCAGCAGTGAAGCGCTTAGGACTAGAGACTACGAGCAGTACTTC. Translated: CASSEALRTRDYEQYF. The V gene is TRBV2, the J gene TRBJ2-7; TRBD2 matches at 7 bases. CDR1 and CDR2 from the germline V gene are SNHLY and FYNNEI. V dropped 0 bases and J dropped 3; count of bases not matched to a gene: 8. This CDR3 region has 16 residues.

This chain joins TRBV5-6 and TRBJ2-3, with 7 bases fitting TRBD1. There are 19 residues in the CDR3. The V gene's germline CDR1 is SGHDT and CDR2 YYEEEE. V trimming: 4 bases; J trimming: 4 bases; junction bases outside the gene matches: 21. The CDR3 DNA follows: TGTGCCAGCAGCCCGCGGACAGGCCTAGCTTTCGTAACGGCAGATACGCAGTATTTT. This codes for CASSPRTGLAFVTADTQYF. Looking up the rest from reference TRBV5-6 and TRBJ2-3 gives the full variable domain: DAGVTQSPTHLIKTRGQQVTLRCSPKSGHDTVSWYQQALGQGPQFIFQYYEEEERQRGNFPDRFSGHQFPNYSSELNVNALLLGDSALYLCASSPRTGLAFVTADTQYFGPGTRLTVL.

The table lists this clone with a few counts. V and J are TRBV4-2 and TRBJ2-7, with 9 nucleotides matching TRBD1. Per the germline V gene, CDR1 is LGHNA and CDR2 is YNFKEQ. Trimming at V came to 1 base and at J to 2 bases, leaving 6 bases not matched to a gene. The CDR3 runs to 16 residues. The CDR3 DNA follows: TGTGCCAGCAGCCAAGGACAGGGGGTGGGGGCCTACGAGCAGTACTTC. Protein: CASSQGQGVGAYEQYF.

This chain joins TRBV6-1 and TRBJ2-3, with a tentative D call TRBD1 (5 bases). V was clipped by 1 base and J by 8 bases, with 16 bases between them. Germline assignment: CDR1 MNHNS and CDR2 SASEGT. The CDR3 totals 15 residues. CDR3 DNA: TGTGCCAGCAGTGAAGTTGGGGCAGGTGGGTTTACGCAGTATTTT. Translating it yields CASSEVGAGGFTQYF.

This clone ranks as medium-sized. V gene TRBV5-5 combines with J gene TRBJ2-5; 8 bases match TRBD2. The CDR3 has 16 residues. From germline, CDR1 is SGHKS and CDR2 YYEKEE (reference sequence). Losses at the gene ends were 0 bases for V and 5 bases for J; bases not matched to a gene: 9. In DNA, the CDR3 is TGTGCCAGCAGCTTGGAGGCCGCGGGGGGTAGGGAGACCCAGTACTTC. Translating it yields CASSLEAAGGRETQYF.

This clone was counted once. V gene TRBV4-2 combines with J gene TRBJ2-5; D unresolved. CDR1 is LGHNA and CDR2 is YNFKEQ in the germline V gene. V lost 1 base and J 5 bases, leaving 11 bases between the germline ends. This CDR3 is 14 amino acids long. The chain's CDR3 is CASSQVSRSETQYF. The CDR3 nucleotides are TGTGCCAGCAGCCAAGTATCCAGGAGTGAGACCCAGTACTTC.

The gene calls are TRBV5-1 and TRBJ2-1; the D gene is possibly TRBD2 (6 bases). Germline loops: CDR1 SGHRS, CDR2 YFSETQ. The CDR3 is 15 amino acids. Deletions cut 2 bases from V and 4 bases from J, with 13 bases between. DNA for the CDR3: TGCGCCAGCAGCTTATCCGGGGGTCGGTACAATGAGCAGTTCTTC. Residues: CASSLSGGRYNEQFF. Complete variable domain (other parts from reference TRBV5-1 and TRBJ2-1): KAGVTQTPRYLIKTRGQQVTLSCSPISGHRSVSWYQQTPGQGLQFLFEYFSETQRNKGNFPGRFSGRQFSNSRSEMNVSTLELGDSALYLCASSLSGGRYNEQFFGPGTRLTVL.

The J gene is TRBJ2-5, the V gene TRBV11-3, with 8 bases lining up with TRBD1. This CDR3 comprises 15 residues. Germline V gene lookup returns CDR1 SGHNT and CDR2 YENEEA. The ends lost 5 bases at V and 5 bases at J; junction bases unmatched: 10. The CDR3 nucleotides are TGTGCCAGCAGCGCAGGGAAGCAGGGGGCGGAGACCCAGTACTTC. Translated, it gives CASSAGKQGAETQYF.

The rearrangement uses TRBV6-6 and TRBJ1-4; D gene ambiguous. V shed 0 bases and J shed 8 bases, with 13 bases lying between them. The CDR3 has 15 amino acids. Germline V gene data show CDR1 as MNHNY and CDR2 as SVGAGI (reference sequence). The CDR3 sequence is CASSYSTRLGEKLFF. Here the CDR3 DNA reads TGTGCCAGCAGTTACTCGACTCGGCTCGGGGAAAAACTGTTTTTT.

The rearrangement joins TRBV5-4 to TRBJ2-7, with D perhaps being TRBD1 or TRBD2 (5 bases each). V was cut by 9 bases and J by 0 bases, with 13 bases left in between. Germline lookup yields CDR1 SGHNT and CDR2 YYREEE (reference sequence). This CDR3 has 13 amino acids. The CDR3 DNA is TGTGCCACCGGCCAGGGACCCTCCTACGAGCAGTACTTC. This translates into CATGQGPSYEQYF.

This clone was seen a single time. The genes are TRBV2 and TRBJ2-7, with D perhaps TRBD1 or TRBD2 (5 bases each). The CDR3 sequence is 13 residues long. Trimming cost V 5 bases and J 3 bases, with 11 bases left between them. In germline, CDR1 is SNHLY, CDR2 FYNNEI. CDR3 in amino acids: CASSRDHRYEQYF. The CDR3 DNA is TGTGCCAGCAGTCGGGACCACCGCTACGAGCAGTACTTC.

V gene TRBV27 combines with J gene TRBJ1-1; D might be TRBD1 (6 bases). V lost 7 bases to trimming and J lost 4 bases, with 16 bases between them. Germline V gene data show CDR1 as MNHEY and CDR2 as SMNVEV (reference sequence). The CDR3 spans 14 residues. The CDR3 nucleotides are TGTGCCAGCATAAACAGGGCCGCGGGCACTGAAGCTTTCTTT. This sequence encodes CASINRAAGTEAFF.

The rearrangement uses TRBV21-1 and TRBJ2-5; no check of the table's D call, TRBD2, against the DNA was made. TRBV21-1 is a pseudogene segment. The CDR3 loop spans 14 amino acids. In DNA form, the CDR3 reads TGTGCCAGCAGCAGGGGAGGGACCCAAGAGACCCAGTACTTC. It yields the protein CASSRGGTQETQYF.

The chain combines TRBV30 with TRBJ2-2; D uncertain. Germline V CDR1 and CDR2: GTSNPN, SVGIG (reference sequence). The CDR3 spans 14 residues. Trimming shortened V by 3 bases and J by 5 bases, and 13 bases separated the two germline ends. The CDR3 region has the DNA TGTGCCTGGAGATTGCCCCAGACGACCGGGGAGCTGTTTTTT. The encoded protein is CAWRLPQTTGELFF.

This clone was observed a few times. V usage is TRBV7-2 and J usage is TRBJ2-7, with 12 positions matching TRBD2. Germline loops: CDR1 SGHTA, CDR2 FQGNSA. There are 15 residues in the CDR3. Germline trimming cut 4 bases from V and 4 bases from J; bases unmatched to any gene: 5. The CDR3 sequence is CASSWASGGEYEQYF. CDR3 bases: TGTGCCAGCAGCTGGGCTAGCGGGGGGGAGTACGAGCAGTACTTC. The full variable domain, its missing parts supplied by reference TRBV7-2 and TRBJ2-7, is GAGVSQSPSNKVTEKGKDVELRCDPISGHTALYWYRQSLGQGLEFLIYFQGNSAPDKSGLPSDRFSAERTGGSVSTLTIQRTQQEDSAVYLCASSWASGGEYEQYFGPGTRLTVT.

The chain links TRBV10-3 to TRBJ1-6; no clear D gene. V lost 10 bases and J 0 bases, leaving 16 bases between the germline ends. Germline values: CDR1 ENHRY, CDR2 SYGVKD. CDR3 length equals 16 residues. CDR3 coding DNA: TGTGCCACAAAGAACCGACCAAGCTCCTATAATTCACCCCTCCACTTT. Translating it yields CATKNRPSSYNSPLHF.

Here the CDR3 reads CASGQGAIAEAFF. The CDR3 DNA reads as TGCGCCAGTGGACAGGGGGCGATAGCTGAAGCTTTCTTT. The chain recombines TRBV5-1 with TRBJ1-1; TRBD1 matches at 11 bases. CDR1 and CDR2 (germline): SGHRS, YFSETQ. Unmatched junction bases numbered 6, after V lost 8 bases and J lost 6 bases. The CDR3 has 13 amino acids.

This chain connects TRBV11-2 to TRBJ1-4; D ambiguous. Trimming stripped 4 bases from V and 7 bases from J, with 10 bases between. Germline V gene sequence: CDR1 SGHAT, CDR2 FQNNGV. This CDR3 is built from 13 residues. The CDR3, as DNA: TGTGCCAGCAGCTCAACCTGGGCTGAAAAACTGTTTTTT. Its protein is CASSSTWAEKLFF.

CDR3 sequence (DNA): TGTGCCAGCAGCCCAGAAGGAGCGGGAGCGCGGGACGAGCAGTACTTC. Translating it yields CASSPEGAGARDEQYF. The chain combines TRBV4-2 with TRBJ2-7, with 8 bases matching TRBD2. The V gene end was trimmed by 4 bases and the J gene end by 5 bases; junction bases not matched to a gene: 13. The CDR3 runs to 16 residues. Per germline, CDR1 LGHNA and CDR2 YNFKEQ.

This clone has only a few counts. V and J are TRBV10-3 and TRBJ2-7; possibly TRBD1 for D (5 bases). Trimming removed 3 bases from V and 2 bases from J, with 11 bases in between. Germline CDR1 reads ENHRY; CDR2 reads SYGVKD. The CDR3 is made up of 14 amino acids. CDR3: CAISESGYPYEQYF. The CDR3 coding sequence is TGTGCCATCAGTGAATCAGGGTACCCCTACGAGCAGTACTTC.

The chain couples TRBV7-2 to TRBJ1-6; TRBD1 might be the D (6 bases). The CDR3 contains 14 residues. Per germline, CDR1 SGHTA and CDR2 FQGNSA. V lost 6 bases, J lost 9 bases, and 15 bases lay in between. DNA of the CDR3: TGTGCCAGCAGTCGTGGGGACACGACTTCACCCCTCCACTTT. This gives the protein CASSRGDTTSPLHF.

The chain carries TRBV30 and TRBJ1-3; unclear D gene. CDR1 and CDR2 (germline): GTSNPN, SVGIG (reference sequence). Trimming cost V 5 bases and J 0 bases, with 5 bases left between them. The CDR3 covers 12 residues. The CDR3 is CAWQSSGNTIYF. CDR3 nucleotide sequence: TGTGCCTGGCAAAGCTCTGGAAACACCATATATTTT. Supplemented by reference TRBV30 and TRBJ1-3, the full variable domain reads SQTIHQWPATLVQPVGSPLSLECTVEGTSNPNLYWYRQAAGRGLQLLFYSVGIGQISSEVPQNLSASRPQDRQFILSSKKLLLSDSGFYLCAWQSSGNTIYFGEGSWLTVV.

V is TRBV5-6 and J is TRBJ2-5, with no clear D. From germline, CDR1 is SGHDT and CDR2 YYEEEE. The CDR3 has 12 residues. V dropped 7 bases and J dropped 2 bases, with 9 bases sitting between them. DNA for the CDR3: TGTGCCAGCGCCGCAGAGCAAGAGACCCAGTACTTC. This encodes CASAAEQETQYF.

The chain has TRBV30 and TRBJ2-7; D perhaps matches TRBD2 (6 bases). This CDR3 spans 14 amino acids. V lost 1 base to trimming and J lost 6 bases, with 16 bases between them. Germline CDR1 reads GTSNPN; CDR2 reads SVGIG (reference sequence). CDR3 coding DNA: TGTGCCTGGAGTGGCCTGCGGGGTATGGGCGAGCAGTACTTC. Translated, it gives CAWSGLRGMGEQYF.

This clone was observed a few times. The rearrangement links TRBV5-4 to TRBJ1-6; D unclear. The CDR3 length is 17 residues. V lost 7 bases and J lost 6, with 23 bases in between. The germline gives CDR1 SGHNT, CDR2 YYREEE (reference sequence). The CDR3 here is CASYDSGSQTFNSPLHF. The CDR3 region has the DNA TGTGCCAGCTATGATAGTGGTTCCCAAACCTTTAATTCACCCCTCCACTTT.

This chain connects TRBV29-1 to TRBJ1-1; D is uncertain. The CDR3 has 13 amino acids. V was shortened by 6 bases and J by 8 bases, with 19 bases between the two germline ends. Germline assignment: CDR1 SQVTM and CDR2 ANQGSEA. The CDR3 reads CSVTDGGVQEAFF. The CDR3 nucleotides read TGCAGCGTAACTGACGGTGGAGTTCAAGAAGCTTTCTTT.